A single T cell receptor beta chain is shown here with its context. Its specificity is not known. Only in-frame clones appear in the TCRdb table, and some are missing; sequencing was by immunoSEQ multiplex PCR. The data hold 150,000 to 200,000 clones, with roughly 84% observed a single time. The sample comes from a study of cytomegalovirus exposure and HLA in healthy donors. Study-wide results and caveats: The study labeled 150 or so TCR beta chains cytomegalovirus-associated.

V lost 4 bases and J lost 0; bases outside the gene matches: 4. The CDR3 spans 15 residues. Germline lookup yields CDR1 SGDLS and CDR2 YYNGEE. The receptor's source is a man aged 25-45 years in good health and CMV-seropositive. V is TRBV9 and J is TRBJ2-1; 7 nucleotides agree with TRBD1. The sample comprised PBMCs. CDR3 residues: CASSPRTGSYNEQFF. CDR3 sequence (DNA): TGTGCCAGCAGCCCCCGGACAGGCTCCTACAATGAGCAGTTCTTC.